This is a list of T cell receptor beta chains from one sample in a study of T cell responses to AZD1222 COVID-19 vaccine. Method: immunoSEQ multiplex PCR; TCRdb's copy keeps in-frame clones and lacks some. The sample holds roughly 180,000 clones, approximately 90% seen once. The sample consisted of peripheral blood, taken on day 0 of AZD1222 vaccination. The receptors come from an adult in good health. Each CDR3 is given with its conserved first and last residue. A D gene is named only where the DNA matches it firmly. Some rows have no size entry. The others give once, few or many, or a class for an expanded clone.

v_call	clone_size	d_call	j_call	cdr3_aa	cdr3_nt
TRBV18	NA	NA	TRBJ1-1	CASSPGEASEAFF	TGTGCCAGCTCACCGGGGGAGGCCTCTGAAGCTTTCTTT
TRBV19	NA	NA	TRBJ2-1	CASSSQQGRNEQFF	TGTGCCAGTAGTAGTCAACAGGGGAGGAATGAGCAGTTCTTC
TRBV5-4	once	NA	TRBJ2-1	CASSLSLSANEQFF	TGTGCCAGCAGCTTGTCTCTTAGCGCCAATGAGCAGTTCTTC
TRBV24-1	NA	NA	TRBJ2-4	CATSDSGRAKNIQYF	TGTGCCACCAGTGATTCGGGGAGAGCCAAAAACATTCAGTACTTC
TRBV5-1	NA	NA	TRBJ2-7	CASNTGQSYEQYF	TGCGCCAGCAATACGGGGCAGTCCTACGAGCAGTACTTC
TRBV11-2	NA	NA	TRBJ1-1	CASSLDGAGNTEAFF	TGTGCCAGCAGCTTAGATGGGGCGGGGAACACTGAAGCTTTCTTT
TRBV7-9	NA	TRBD1	TRBJ2-7	CASSLTGISHEQYF	TGTGCCAGCAGCCTGACAGGGATCTCCCACGAGCAGTACTTC
TRBV5-5	NA	NA	TRBJ2-7	CASSYLRDEQYF	TGTGCCAGCAGCTACCTCCGGGACGAGCAGTACTTC
TRBV30	once	NA	TRBJ1-2	CAWAGTSGGKGYTF	TGTGCCTGGGCGGGAACCAGCGGGGGAAAGGGCTACACCTTC
TRBV7-3	NA	NA	TRBJ1-3	CASSQTGGSRSGNTIYF	TGTGCCAGCAGCCAGACCGGGGGCAGCAGATCTGGAAACACCATATATTTT
TRBV14	few	TRBD1	TRBJ2-7	CASSQTGSTFHEQYF	TGTGCCAGCAGTCAGACAGGGTCTACCTTCCACGAGCAGTACTTC
TRBV6-4	NA	TRBD2	TRBJ2-1	CASSPSGVRGEQFF	TGTGCCAGCAGTCCGAGCGGGGTGAGAGGTGAGCAGTTCTTC
TRBV10-2	NA	TRBD1	TRBJ2-3	CASIQGVSTDTQYF	TGCGCCAGCATCCAGGGGGTAAGCACAGATACGCAGTATTTT
TRBV5-1	NA	NA	TRBJ1-1	CASSEETNTEAFF	TGCGCCAGCAGCGAAGAGACGAACACTGAAGCTTTCTTT
TRBV19	once	TRBD1	TRBJ1-5	CASSPADRAAQHF	TGTGCCAGTAGCCCCGCGGACAGGGCGGCCCAGCATTTT
TRBV10-3	once	TRBD1	TRBJ1-1	CAIGGSGTRGGEAFF	TGTGCCATCGGAGGATCCGGGACCCGAGGGGGCGAAGCTTTCTTT
TRBV21-1	NA	NA	TRBJ1-5	CASSRTGTNMDQPQHF	TGTGCCAGCAGCAGGACAGGGACGAATATGGATCAGCCCCAGCATTTT
TRBV7-2	NA	NA	TRBJ2-3	CASSTYPDSAADTQYF	TGTGCCAGCAGCACTTACCCAGACTCCGCGGCAGATACGCAGTATTTT
TRBV11-2	once	NA	TRBJ2-1	CASSPRLGSYNEQFF	TGTGCCAGCAGCCCCCGGCTAGGGTCCTACAATGAGCAGTTCTTC
TRBV6-6	NA	NA	TRBJ1-1	CASSSGNTEAFF	TGTGCCAGCAGTTCTGGGAACACTGAAGCTTTCTTT
TRBV19	NA	TRBD2	TRBJ2-5	CASSGGAGGETQYF	TGTGCCAGTAGTGGGGGCGCGGGAGGGGAGACCCAGTACTTC
TRBV12-3/TRBV12-4	NA	NA	TRBJ1-1	CASSLAGGTEAFF	TGTGCCAGCAGTTTAGCAGGGGGCACTGAAGCTTTCTTT
TRBV4-3	NA	NA	TRBJ1-4	CASSQDWGNDEKLFF	TGCGCCAGCAGCCAAGATTGGGGTAACGATGAAAAACTGTTTTTT
TRBV28	NA	NA	TRBJ2-7	CASITATYEQYF	TGTGCCAGCATTACCGCCACCTACGAGCAGTACTTC
TRBV18	NA	NA	TRBJ2-7	CASSTEALYEQYF	TGTGCCAGCTCGACAGAAGCCCTCTACGAGCAGTACTTC
TRBV15	NA	NA	TRBJ2-1	CATSRDRSYEQFF	TGTGCCACCAGCAGAGATCGTTCATATGAGCAGTTCTTC
TRBV5-6	NA	NA	TRBJ1-1	CASSLRAGGAFF	TGTGCCAGCAGCTTACGGGCCGGGGGAGCTTTCTTT
TRBV5-1	NA	TRBD1	TRBJ2-4	CASSLEGTGGNIQYF	TGCGCCAGCAGCTTGGAAGGAACAGGGGGAAACATTCAGTACTTC
TRBV5-4	NA	TRBD1	TRBJ2-7	CASSPDRVGDEQYF	TGTGCCAGCAGCCCAGACAGGGTGGGGGACGAGCAGTACTTC
TRBV2	NA	NA	TRBJ2-1	CASSLGWDEQFF	TGTGCCAGCAGTTTGGGGTGGGATGAGCAGTTCTTC
TRBV5-6	NA	NA	TRBJ1-1	CASSWGTEAFF	TGTGCCAGCAGCTGGGGGACAGAAGCTTTCTTT
TRBV30	once	NA	TRBJ1-3	CAWTSVGTGNTIYF	TGTGCCTGGACCAGCGTGGGGACTGGAAACACCATATATTTT
TRBV6-6	NA	NA	TRBJ2-2	CASSYSGGTGELFF	TGTGCCAGCAGTTACTCGGGGGGCACCGGGGAGCTGTTTTTT
TRBV30	NA	NA	TRBJ2-7	CAWSVTRTASYEQYF	TGTGCCTGGAGTGTCACTAGGACAGCCTCCTACGAGCAGTACTTC
TRBV28	NA	TRBD1	TRBJ1-1	CASSSPTGGTEAFF	TGTGCCAGCAGTTCCCCGACAGGGGGCACTGAAGCTTTCTTT
TRBV10-2	NA	TRBD1	TRBJ1-2	CASSTTGDYGYTF	TGCGCCAGCAGTACTACAGGGGATTATGGCTACACCTTC
TRBV28	NA	TRBD2	TRBJ2-4	CASSPSSGRRVIDIQYF	TGTGCCAGCAGTCCCTCTAGCGGGAGGAGGGTCATCGACATTCAGTACTTC
TRBV7-9	once	NA	TRBJ1-3	CASSLRRGTGNTIYF	TGTGCCAGCAGCTTACGGCGGGGAACTGGAAACACCATATATTTT
TRBV9	NA	TRBD1	TRBJ1-3	CASSRNGQAGNTIYF	TGTGCCAGCAGCAGGAATGGACAGGCAGGAAACACCATATATTTT
TRBV29-1	NA	TRBD2	TRBJ2-7	CSVDSGSNTYEQYF	TGCAGCGTTGATAGCGGGAGTAACACCTACGAGCAGTACTTC
TRBV6-2/TRBV6-3	NA	NA	TRBJ2-7	CASSYESASPSYEQYF	TGTGCCAGCAGTTACGAGTCGGCATCCCCCTCCTACGAGCAGTACTTC
TRBV5-5	NA	NA	TRBJ2-1	CASSDRIDTGSNEQFF	TGTGCCAGCAGCGACAGAATTGACACCGGATCCAATGAGCAGTTCTTC
TRBV19	NA	NA	TRBJ1-5	CASSTSGTRSFGNQPQHF	TGTGCCAGTAGTACCTCCGGGACAAGGTCGTTTGGCAATCAGCCCCAGCATTTT
TRBV27	few	NA	TRBJ1-1	CASSLRGGNEAFF	TGTGCCAGCAGTCTCCGGGGAGGGAATGAAGCTTTCTTT
TRBV28	NA	NA	TRBJ1-5	CASSLYGDHQPQHF	TGTGCCAGCAGTTTATACGGGGACCATCAGCCCCAGCATTTT
TRBV6-5	NA	NA	TRBJ1-1	CASNGMSGTEAFF	TGTGCCAGCAACGGGATGTCAGGCACTGAAGCTTTCTTT
TRBV7-6	NA	NA	TRBJ2-3	CASSLGIVDTQYF	TGTGCCAGCAGCTTAGGTATAGTAGATACGCAGTATTTT
TRBV5-1	few	NA	TRBJ1-1	CASSPGGGANTEAFF	TGCGCCAGCAGCCCGGGAGGGGGGGCGAACACTGAAGCTTTCTTT
TRBV7-3	NA	TRBD2	TRBJ2-1	CASSILAGAWDEQFF	TGTGCCAGCAGCATACTAGCGGGAGCATGGGATGAGCAGTTCTTC
TRBV18	NA	TRBD1	TRBJ2-7	CASSLLDRETPYEQYF	TGTGCCAGCTCACTGTTGGACAGGGAGACCCCCTACGAGCAGTACTTC
TRBV24-1	once	NA	TRBJ2-3	CATSDFFETKGDWGAQYF	TGTGCCACCAGTGATTTTTTTGAGACAAAAGGAGATTGGGGGGCACAGTATTTT
TRBV6-1	NA	NA	TRBJ2-7	CASSEALQGGQYF	TGTGCCAGCAGTGAAGCGCTTCAGGGCGGGCAGTACTTC